This T cell receptor beta chain appears in the sequencing data of a study of blood T cell repertoires in COVID-19. Study context: COVID-19 samples collected from the United States, Italy and Spain covered acute and convalescent phases. The analysed material was cDNA or gDNA that came from T cells, B-cell-depleted T cells, or PBMCs.

In the source study's methods: Amplification of reference gene primers was used by the study to estimate nucleated cell counts. Profiling relied on immunoSEQ multiplex PCR, and the TCRdb table lists in-frame clones only, not all of them. The V and J calls and clone size were taken over from that table, and D and trimming were inferred from the DNA. In the table there are around 270,000 clones, around 87% of which are singletons. This sequence was found in a woman between 50 and 59 years old with acute or convalescent COVID-19. Sequencing was carried out using peripheral blood.

The CDR3 is CASSQEGQWAYEQYF. The CDR3 bases are TGTGCCAGCAGCCAAGAGGGACAGTGGGCCTACGAGCAGTACTTC. The rearrangement joins TRBV4-2 to TRBJ2-7; TRBD1 agrees at 7 bases. Germline V gene lookup returns CDR1 LGHNA and CDR2 YNFKEQ. After removal of 0 bases from V and 2 bases from J, the junction contained 4 bases not matched to a gene. The CDR3 runs to 15 residues.